The rows below give T cell receptor beta chains drawn from one sample of a study of CD8 T cells in ankylosing spondylitis. MiXCR was run by TCRdb on the 5' RACE reads, yielding one entry per CDR3 protein. This sample carries more than 35,000 distinct CDR3 sequences, 2.5% to 3.5% of them seen once, and the ten largest clones take 4.6%. Sequenced material: blood, either unsorted or a sorted T cell fraction (not recorded which). These receptors were collected from a male donor with ankylosing spondylitis or in good health (not recorded which). The CDR3 runs from the conserved cysteine through the conserved F or W. A D gene is named only where the DNA matches it firmly. Size tells how often a clone was seen (once, few, many) or the class of an expanded clone, and some rows leave it out.

V gene	D gene	clone size	J gene	CDR3 DNA	CDR3 protein
TRBV9	NA	NA	TRBJ2-1	TGTGCCAGCACCCCTGGATTGCCCTACAATGAGCAGTTCTTC	CASTPGLPYNEQFF
TRBV9	NA	many	TRBJ1-6	TGTGCCAGCAGACGGGAGGGGGATTCACCCCTCCACTTT	CASRREGDSPLHF
TRBV9	NA	many	TRBJ1-4	TGTGCCAGCAGCCGACAGGAGACTAATGAAAAACTGTTTTTT	CASSRQETNEKLFF
TRBV9	NA	many	TRBJ2-1	TGTGCCAGCAGCGTAGCGGCGGGATTACACAATGAGCAGTTCTTC	CASSVAAGLHNEQFF
TRBV9	TRBD2	medium-sized	TRBJ2-7	TGTGCCTCCGGTCGCGGGAGCGTCAACGAGCAGTACTTC	CASGRGSVNEQYF
TRBV9	NA	many	TRBJ1-1	TGTGCCAGCAGCGTAGGGCCCCGAGAGGGCACTGAAGCTTTCTTT	CASSVGPREGTEAFF
TRBV9	NA	many	TRBJ1-1	TGTGCCAGCAGCCCCCAGACAGGGAACACTGAAGCTTTCTTT	CASSPQTGNTEAFF
TRBV9	NA	many	TRBJ2-2	TGTGCCAGCAGCGTAGTGCAATTCACCGGGGAGCTGTTTTTT	CASSVVQFTGELFF
TRBV9	TRBD2	many	TRBJ2-1	TGTGCCAGCAGCGTAGGGGGGGGTCTAGCTCATCCATACAATGAGCAGTTCTTC	CASSVGGGLAHPYNEQFF
TRBV9	NA	many	TRBJ1-6	TGTGCCAGCAGCGTAGTAGGGAAGGGATCACCCCTCCACTTT	CASSVVGKGSPLHF
TRBV9	TRBD1	NA	TRBJ2-6	TGTGCCAGCAGCGCCTCAAGGACAGGGTTTTCTGGGGCCAACGTCCTGACTTTC	CASSASRTGFSGANVLTF
TRBV9	NA	many	TRBJ2-3	TGTGCCAGCGGAGTCCAGGGAACAGATACGCAGTATTTT	CASGVQGTDTQYF
TRBV9	TRBD2	many	TRBJ2-1	TGTGCCAGCAGCCCCAAGTTAGCGGGCTACAATGAGCAGTTCTTC	CASSPKLAGYNEQFF
TRBV9	NA	medium-sized	TRBJ2-6	TGTGCCAGCAGCGTAGTTGGGGACCCGACCGTCCTGACTTTC	CASSVVGDPTVLTF
TRBV9	NA	many	TRBJ2-3	TGTGCCAGCAGCCCAAGCCCCACAGATACGCAGTATTTT	CASSPSPTDTQYF
TRBV9	NA	many	TRBJ2-5	TGTGCCAGCAGCCCCTCCGGGACCCAAGAGACCCAGTACTTC	CASSPSGTQETQYF
TRBV9	NA	many	TRBJ1-5	TGTGCCAGCAGCCCAGCCCCAGGGAACAATCAGCCCCAGCATTTT	CASSPAPGNNQPQHF
TRBV9	TRBD2	many	TRBJ2-1	TGTGCCAGCAGCGAAGCGGGAGACCGATACAATGAGCAGTTCTTC	CASSEAGDRYNEQFF
TRBV9	NA	many	TRBJ2-3	TGTGCCAGCAGTTTCTACTCAGATACGCAGTATTTT	CASSFYSDTQYF
TRBV27	TRBD2	many	TRBJ2-7	TGTGCCCCCATAGCGGGGGACCTTTCCTACGAGCAGTACTTC	CAPIAGDLSYEQYF
TRBV9	TRBD2	many	TRBJ2-1	TGTGCCAGCAGCGAACCCAAAGCGGGAGGGAGGGATGAGCAGTTCTTC	CASSEPKAGGRDEQFF
TRBV9	TRBD1	many	TRBJ1-3	TGTGCCAGCAGCGTAGGGGACAGTGGGTTCTCTGGAAACACCATATATTTT	CASSVGDSGFSGNTIYF
TRBV9	TRBD1	many	TRBJ1-1	TGTGCCAGCAGCGCCTTGACAGGGGGCGAGGAAGCTTTCTTT	CASSALTGGEEAFF
TRBV9	TRBD2	many	TRBJ2-2	TGTGCCAGCAGCGGCTCGGGGGGGGGCACCGGGGAGCTGTTTTTT	CASSGSGGGTGELFF
TRBV9	NA	many	TRBJ2-7	TGTGCCAGCAGCGTAAGTGGAGAACCCCGCGAGCAGTACTTC	CASSVSGEPREQYF
TRBV9	NA	NA	TRBJ1-1	TGTGCCAGCAGCGTGGTCGCTAACCCTGAAGCTTTCTTT	CASSVVANPEAFF
TRBV21-1	NA	many	TRBJ2-5	TGTGCCAGCAGCCAACTCGGCGGGGAGACCCAGTACTTC	CASSQLGGETQYF
TRBV9	NA	many	TRBJ2-3	TGTGCCAGCAGCGAAACTCAGTGGGATACGCAGTATTTT	CASSETQWDTQYF
TRBV5-4	NA	few	TRBJ1-5	TGTGCCAGCAGCTTCAGCAGGAGCCTTTGGCGCAATCAGCCCCAGCATTTT	CASSFSRSLWRNQPQHF
TRBV9	NA	many	TRBJ2-5	TGTGCCAGCAGCCCCCTCCGAACACAAGAGACCCAGTACTTC	CASSPLRTQETQYF
TRBV9	NA	many	TRBJ2-1	TGTGCCAGCAGCAGGGTGACCAATGAGCAGTTCTTC	CASSRVTNEQFF
TRBV9	NA	many	TRBJ2-3	TGTGCCAGCAGCGTAAGCCCGGGCAGTCAGGATCCCGCGTATTTT	CASSVSPGSQDPAYF
TRBV9	TRBD2	NA	TRBJ2-1	TGTGCCAGCAGCGTCGGCGGGAGGGCCCCCTATGAGCAGTTCTTC	CASSVGGRAPYEQFF
TRBV9	NA	many	TRBJ2-2	TGTGCCAGCAGCCTTACAGGGATCGGGGAGCTGTTTTTT	CASSLTGIGELFF
TRBV9	NA	many	TRBJ2-1	TGTGCCAGCAGCGTAGGAGTTAAGCTTGATGAGCAGTTCTTC	CASSVGVKLDEQFF
TRBV9	NA	many	TRBJ2-2	TGTGCCAGCAGTCGAATTGGTCAAAACACCGGGGAGCTGTTTTTT	CASSRIGQNTGELFF